These 21 T cell receptor beta chains came from one sample sequenced in a study of cytomegalovirus exposure and HLA in healthy donors. PCR amplification relied on 60 Vbeta primers (plus 13 Jbeta primers). Here immunoSEQ multiplex PCR was the method, and the copy in TCRdb shows in-frame clones only, minus some. The data contain about 91,000 clones, roughly 67% of them singletons. The sequenced sample was PBMCs. All receptors come from a human donor in good health.

This clone was picked up a small number of times. In DNA, the CDR3 is TGTGCCAGCAGTCTGACAGCTACCTATGGCTACACCTTC. This codes for CASSLTATYGYTF. The chain is built from TRBV25-1 and TRBJ1-2; the D gene is possibly TRBD1 (5 bases). Germline loops: CDR1 MGHDK, CDR2 SYGVNS. The length of the CDR3 is 13 residues. V was trimmed by 5 bases and J by 4 bases, leaving 11 bases between them.

The V call is TRBV10-3, the J call TRBJ2-2; 8 bases agree with TRBD1. From germline, CDR1 is ENHRY and CDR2 SYGVKD. J gave up 4 bases and V 5 bases, and 9 bases lay outside the gene matches. This CDR3 spans 16 amino acids. The CDR3 region is CAISQLTGVGTGELFF. The CDR3 DNA sequence: TGTGCCATCAGTCAACTGACAGGGGTGGGCACCGGGGAGCTGTTTTTT.

This clone appeared a few times. The CDR3 protein is CASSLGGGAYNEQFF. The DNA of the CDR3 is TGTGCCAGCAGCTTGGGAGGGGGCGCCTACAATGAGCAGTTCTTC. The chain is built from TRBV5-5 and TRBJ2-1, with 7 positions matching TRBD1. CDR3 length: 15 residues. Germline CDR1 and CDR2: SGHKS and YYEKEE (reference sequence). The V and J ends lost 0 bases and 2 bases, in that order; junction bases with no gene match: 2.

The table lists this clone with a count of one. The chain links TRBV7-6 to TRBJ2-7, with 11 bases aligning to TRBD1. Looked up from germline, CDR1 is SGHVS and CDR2 is FNYEAQ. The V gene end was trimmed by 5 bases and the J gene end by 4 bases; junction bases not matched to a gene: 7. CDR3 length: 15 residues. The CDR3 region has the DNA TGTGCCAGCAGCCCTGGACAGGGGGCATGGTACGAGCAGTACTTC. Translating gives CASSPGQGAWYEQYF. Together with reference TRBV7-6 and TRBJ2-7, the CDR3 gives the full variable domain: GAGVSQSPRYKVTKRGQDVALRCDPISGHVSLYWYRQALGQGPEFLTYFNYEAQQDKSGLPNDRFSAERPEGSISTLTIQRTEQRDSAMYRCASSPGQGAWYEQYFGPGTRLTVT.

The chain is built from TRBV2 and TRBJ1-6; 9 bases line up with TRBD1. Germline V lookup: CDR1 SNHLY, CDR2 FYNNEI. Trimming took 2 bases from V and 7 from J; bases not matched to a gene: 9. This CDR3 has 17 residues. The CDR3 DNA is TGTGCCAGCAGTGAACCTACCCCCGGGACAGGGAATTCACCCCTCCACTTT. Translation: CASSEPTPGTGNSPLHF.

The CDR3 region has the DNA TGTGCCAGCAGCGTAGCTCAGGGACAGTCGCCCAATGAGCAGTTCTTC. Translated: CASSVAQGQSPNEQFF. The rearrangement links TRBV9 to TRBJ2-1; 7 bases agree with TRBD1. This CDR3 is built from 16 residues. Trimming at V came to 0 bases and at J to 6 bases, leaving 9 bases not matched to a gene. The germline CDR1 and CDR2 sequences are SGDLS and YYNGEE.

The chain joins TRBV11-3 to TRBJ1-6, with 7 bases matching TRBD1. The CDR3 loop spans 17 amino acids. CDR1 SGHNT and CDR2 YENEEA come from the germline V gene. V shed 5 bases and J 3 bases; nucleotides not matched to a gene: 10. The CDR3 DNA follows: TGTGCCAGCAGCACCAGGGACAGACGGAACTATAATTCACCCCTCCACTTT. This sequence encodes CASSTRDRRNYNSPLHF.

The V and J genes are TRBV29-1 and TRBJ2-1; 8 bases agree with TRBD2. V gave up 6 bases and J gave up 6 bases; unmatched junction bases: 13. Germline V gives CDR1 SQVTM, CDR2 ANQGSEA. CDR3 length equals 15 residues. The CDR3 sequence is CSVRTSQHVGNEQFF. In DNA, the CDR3 is TGCAGCGTGAGGACTAGCCAGCACGTCGGCAATGAGCAGTTCTTC.

The chain joins TRBV2 to TRBJ1-2; the D is unclear. V lost 6 bases and J lost 3, with 11 bases in between. The germline gives CDR1 SNHLY, CDR2 FYNNEI. The CDR3 is 13 residues long. In nucleotides, the CDR3 is TGTGCCAGCAGCGCCGGAGTATACTATGGCTACACCTTC. Its protein is CASSAGVYYGYTF.

The chain joins TRBV19 to TRBJ1-2; TRBD1 is a possible D gene (5 bases). The germline V gene encodes CDR1 LNHDA and CDR2 SQIVND (reference sequence). This CDR3 has 13 amino acids. Trimming took off 3 bases at V and 8 bases at J, with 13 bases between the two ends. DNA for the CDR3: TGTGCCAGTAGTATTGCAGGGCTTTGGGGCTACACCTTC. Its translation is CASSIAGLWGYTF.

There are a few counts of this clone. CDR3 coding DNA: TGCGCCAGCAGCTCACCCATAGCGGGGGGTGACAATGAGCAGTTCTTC. Protein: CASSSPIAGGDNEQFF. J is TRBJ2-1 and V is TRBV4-3, with TRBD2 matching 10 bases. The V segment lost 5 bases and the J segment 5 bases; nucleotides outside the gene matches: 9. The CDR3 covers 16 residues. The V gene's germline CDR1 is LGHNA and CDR2 YSLEER.

This chain uses TRBV18 with TRBJ1-2, with 9 bases aligning to TRBD1. The trim removed 2 bases at V and 6 bases at J, leaving 4 bases unmatched. CDR1 and CDR2 from the germline V gene are KGHSH and LQKENI. The CDR3 is 14 amino acids. The DNA of the CDR3 is TGTGCCAGCTCACCAACAGGGGGCGCGGATGGCTACACCTTC. Protein sequence: CASSPTGGADGYTF.

This rearrangement joins TRBV11-3 to TRBJ2-4; D call uncertain. V lost 1 base and J 2 bases, leaving 12 bases between the germline ends. The CDR3 contains 16 residues. Germline V gene data show CDR1 as SGHNT and CDR2 as YENEEA. The CDR3 region is CASSLGGYATKNIQYF. The CDR3 DNA follows: TGTGCCAGCAGCTTAGGCGGATATGCCACCAAAAACATTCAGTACTTC.

This rearrangement joins TRBV27 to TRBJ1-1; maybe TRBD1 (5 bases). CDR1 is MNHEY, CDR2 SMNVEV, per germline (reference sequence). CDR3 length: 14 amino acids. The ends were cut back, 3 bases at V and 5 bases at J, with 13 bases in the middle. This CDR3 reads CASSFGHRWTEAFF. The CDR3 region has the DNA TGTGCCAGCAGTTTCGGACACCGGTGGACTGAAGCTTTCTTT.

This clone was picked up one time. J is TRBJ1-1 and V is TRBV18, with TRBD1 as a possible D gene (5 bases). Per germline, CDR1 KGHSH and CDR2 LQKENI. The CDR3 is 15 residues long. V was pared by 3 bases and J by 5 bases, with 16 bases between. The CDR3 bases are TGTGCCAGCTCACCGAGCGGGGGGGAATGGACTGAAGCTTTCTTT. This gives the protein CASSPSGGEWTEAFF.

Here the CDR3 reads CASSLDSTGELFF. For the CDR3, the DNA is TGCGCCAGCAGCTTGGACAGCACCGGGGAGCTGTTTTTT. The chain couples TRBV5-1 to TRBJ2-2; D not certain. This CDR3 has 13 amino acids. CDR1 and CDR2 (germline): SGHRS, YFSETQ. V lost 0 bases and J lost 4, with 4 bases in between.

The rearrangement links TRBV9 to TRBJ2-6; no firm D call. The V end lost 5 bases, the J end lost 4 bases, and 10 bases lay between the germline ends. Looked up from germline, CDR1 is SGDLS and CDR2 is YYNGEE. This CDR3 comprises 14 residues. CDR3 residues: CASSPPRGANVLTF. The DNA for the CDR3 is TGTGCCAGCAGTCCCCCCCGGGGGGCCAACGTCCTGACTTTC.

This chain joins TRBV7-2 and TRBJ1-1; 9 bases are shared with TRBD1. The CDR3 is 16 residues long. From germline, CDR1 is SGHTA and CDR2 FQGNSA. V lost 4 bases, J lost 4 bases, and 10 bases stayed unmatched. The chain's CDR3 is CASSSSGRTGATEAFF. As DNA, the CDR3 is TGTGCCAGCAGCTCTAGCGGCAGGACAGGGGCCACTGAAGCTTTCTTT.

The chain couples TRBV29-1 to TRBJ1-1; 8 nucleotides agree with TRBD1. Germline V gene lookup returns CDR1 SQVTM and CDR2 ANQGSEA. The ends lost 7 bases at V and 4 bases at J; junction bases unmatched: 8. This CDR3 has 13 residues. The CDR3 sequence: CSDDRGYGTEAFF. In DNA, the CDR3 is TGCAGCGACGACAGGGGCTACGGCACTGAAGCTTTCTTT.

This clone has a handful of counts. V is TRBV19 and J is TRBJ1-2; D may be TRBD1 (5 bases). Trimming stripped 3 bases from V and 4 bases from J, with 12 bases between. Germline V gene sequence: CDR1 LNHDA, CDR2 SQIVND (reference sequence). CDR3 size: 14 residues. The CDR3 bases are TGTGCCAGTAGTATTAGTCACAGGTTCTATGGCTACACCTTC. Its translation: CASSISHRFYGYTF.

The chain has TRBV19 and TRBJ2-2, with 7 bases identical to TRBD1. This CDR3 has 17 residues. Unmatched junction bases numbered 12, after V lost 5 bases and J lost 3 bases. The germline V gene has CDR1 LNHDA and CDR2 SQIVND (reference sequence). This chain's CDR3 is CASSPLHSTGYTGELFF. CDR3 bases: TGTGCCAGTAGTCCTCTCCACTCGACAGGGTACACCGGGGAGCTGTTTTTT.